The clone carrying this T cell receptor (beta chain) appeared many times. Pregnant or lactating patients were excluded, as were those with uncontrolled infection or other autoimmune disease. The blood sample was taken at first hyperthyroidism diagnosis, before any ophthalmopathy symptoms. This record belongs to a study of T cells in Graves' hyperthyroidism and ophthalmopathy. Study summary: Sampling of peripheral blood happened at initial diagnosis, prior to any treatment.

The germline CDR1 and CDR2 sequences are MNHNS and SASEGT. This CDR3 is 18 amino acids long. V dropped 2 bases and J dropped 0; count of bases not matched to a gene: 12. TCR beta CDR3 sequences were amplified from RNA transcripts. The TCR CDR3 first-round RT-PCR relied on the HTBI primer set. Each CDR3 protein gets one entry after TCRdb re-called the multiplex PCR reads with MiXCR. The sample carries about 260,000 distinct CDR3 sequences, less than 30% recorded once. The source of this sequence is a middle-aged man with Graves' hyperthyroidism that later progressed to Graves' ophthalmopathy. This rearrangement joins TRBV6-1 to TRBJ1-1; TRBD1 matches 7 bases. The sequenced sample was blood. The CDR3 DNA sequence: TGTGCCAGCAGTGAATTTTCGGGACAGACTATGGTGAACACTGAAGCTTTCTTT. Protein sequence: CASSEFSGQTMVNTEAFF.